This T cell receptor beta chain comes out of a study of beta chain features in type 1 diabetes. Points from the study as a whole: Across patients, naive, central memory and Treg TCRB repertoires exhibited apparently greater similarity than was observed across healthy donors.

The CDR3 totals 12 residues. Germline V lookup: CDR1 MNHNY, CDR2 SVGAGI (reference sequence). The ends lost 4 bases at V and 13 bases at J; junction bases unmatched: 5. Heparinised blood was drawn once per donor, averaging roughly 120 mL. In this sample, this clone turned up a few times. Antigen specificity is unknown. Reverse transcribing all isolated RNA meant expressed TCRB transcripts were sequenced. Assay: immunoSEQ multiplex PCR; the TCRdb copy retains only in-frame clones and omits some. The sample contains 900,000 or so clones, 17% of which appear only once. This receptor was identified in a woman younger than 35 in good health. The chain is built from TRBV6-6 and TRBJ2-1; 9 bases agree with TRBD2. Specimen: naive CD4+ T cells from blood. The CDR3: CASSSAGGPQFF. Written as DNA, the CDR3 is TGTGCCAGCAGTTCCGCGGGAGGGCCTCAGTTCTTC.